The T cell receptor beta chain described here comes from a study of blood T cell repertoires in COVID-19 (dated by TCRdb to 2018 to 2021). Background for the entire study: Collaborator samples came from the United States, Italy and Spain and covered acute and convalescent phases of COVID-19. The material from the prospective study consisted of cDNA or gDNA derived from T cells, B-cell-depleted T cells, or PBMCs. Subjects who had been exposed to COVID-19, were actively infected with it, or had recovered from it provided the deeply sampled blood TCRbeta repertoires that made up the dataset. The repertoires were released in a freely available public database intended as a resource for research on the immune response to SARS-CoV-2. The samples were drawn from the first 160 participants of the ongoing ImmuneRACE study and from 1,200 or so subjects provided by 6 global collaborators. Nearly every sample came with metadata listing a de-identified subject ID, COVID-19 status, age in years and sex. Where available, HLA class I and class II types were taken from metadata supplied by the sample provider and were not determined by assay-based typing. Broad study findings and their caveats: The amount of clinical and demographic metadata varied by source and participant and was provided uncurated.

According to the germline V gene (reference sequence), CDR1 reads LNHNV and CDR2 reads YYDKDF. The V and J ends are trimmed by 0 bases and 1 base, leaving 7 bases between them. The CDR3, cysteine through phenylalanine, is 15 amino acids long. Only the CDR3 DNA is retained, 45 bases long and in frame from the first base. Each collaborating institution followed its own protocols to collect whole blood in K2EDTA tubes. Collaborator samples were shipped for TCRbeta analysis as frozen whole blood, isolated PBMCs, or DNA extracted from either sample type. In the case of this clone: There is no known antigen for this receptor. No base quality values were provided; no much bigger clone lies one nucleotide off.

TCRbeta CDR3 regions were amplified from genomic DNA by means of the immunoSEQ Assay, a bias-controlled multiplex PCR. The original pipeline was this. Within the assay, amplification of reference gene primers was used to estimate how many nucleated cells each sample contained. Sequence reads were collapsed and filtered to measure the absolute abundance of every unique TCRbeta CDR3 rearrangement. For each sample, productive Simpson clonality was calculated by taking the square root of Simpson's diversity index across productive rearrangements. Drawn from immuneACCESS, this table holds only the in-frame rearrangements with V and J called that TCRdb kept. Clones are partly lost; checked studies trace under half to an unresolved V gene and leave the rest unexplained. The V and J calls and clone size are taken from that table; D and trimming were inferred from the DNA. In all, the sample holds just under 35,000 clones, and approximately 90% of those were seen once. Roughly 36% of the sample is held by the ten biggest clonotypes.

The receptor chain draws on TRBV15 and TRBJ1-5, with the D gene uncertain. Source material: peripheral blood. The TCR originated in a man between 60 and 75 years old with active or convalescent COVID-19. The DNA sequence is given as TGTGCCACCAGCAGAGAGAGCGACAGCAATCAGCCCCAGCATTTT. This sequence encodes CATSRESDSNQPQHF.